The entry below gives a single TCR beta chain sequence along with its context. Its antigen is unknown. Libraries were prepared by immunoSEQ multiplex PCR; TCRdb keeps only in-frame clonotypes and omits some of them. Among tens of thousands of clones, more than 70% were seen once, and the ten largest hold around 4%. These data are taken from a study of T cells in localized non-small cell lung cancer. General observations from the study: A median of about 54 of the top 100 tumor clones appeared in adjacent lung, which was paired and uninvolved.

Germline V gives CDR1 SGHTA, CDR2 FQGNSA. V was clipped by 5 bases and J by 3 bases, with 13 bases between them. The CDR3 is made up of 14 amino acids. This chain uses TRBV7-2 with TRBJ1-2; D might be TRBD1 (6 bases). This TCR came from a woman aged 40 to 75 with stage I lung adenocarcinoma. The source material was peripheral blood, sampled before any cancer treatment. CDR3 protein: CASSPQTGDYGYTF. The CDR3 coding sequence is TGTGCCAGCAGCCCACAGACAGGAGACTATGGCTACACCTTC.